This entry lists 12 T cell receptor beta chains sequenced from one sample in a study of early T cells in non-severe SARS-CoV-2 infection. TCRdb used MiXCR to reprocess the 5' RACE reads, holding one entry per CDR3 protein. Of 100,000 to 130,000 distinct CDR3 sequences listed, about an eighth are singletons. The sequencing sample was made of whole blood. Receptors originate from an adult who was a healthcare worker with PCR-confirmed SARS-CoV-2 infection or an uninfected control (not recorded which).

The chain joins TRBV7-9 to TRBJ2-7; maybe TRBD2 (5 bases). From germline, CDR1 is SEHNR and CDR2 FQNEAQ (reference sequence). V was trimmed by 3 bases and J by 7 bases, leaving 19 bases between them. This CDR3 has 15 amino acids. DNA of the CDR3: TGTGCCAGCAGCTTCACCGAGGGTAGTCGAGGGGAGCAGTACTTC. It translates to CASSFTEGSRGEQYF. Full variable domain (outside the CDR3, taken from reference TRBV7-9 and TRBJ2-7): DTGVSQNPRHKITKRGQNVTFRCDPISEHNRLYWYRQTLGQGPEFLTYFQNEAQLEKSRLLSDRFSAERPKGSFSTLEIQRTEQGDSAMYLCASSFTEGSRGEQYFGPGTRLTVT.

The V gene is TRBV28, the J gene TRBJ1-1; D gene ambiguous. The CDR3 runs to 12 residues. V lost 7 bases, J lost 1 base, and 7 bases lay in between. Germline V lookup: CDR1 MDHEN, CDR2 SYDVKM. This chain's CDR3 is CASKGSNTEAFF. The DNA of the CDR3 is TGTGCCAGCAAAGGCTCGAACACTGAAGCTTTCTTT.

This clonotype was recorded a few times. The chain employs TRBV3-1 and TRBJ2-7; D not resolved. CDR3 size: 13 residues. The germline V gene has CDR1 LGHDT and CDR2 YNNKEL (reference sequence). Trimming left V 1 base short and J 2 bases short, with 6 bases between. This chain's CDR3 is CASSQGSAYEQYF. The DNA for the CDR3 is TGTGCCAGCAGCCAAGGGTCCGCCTACGAGCAGTACTTC.

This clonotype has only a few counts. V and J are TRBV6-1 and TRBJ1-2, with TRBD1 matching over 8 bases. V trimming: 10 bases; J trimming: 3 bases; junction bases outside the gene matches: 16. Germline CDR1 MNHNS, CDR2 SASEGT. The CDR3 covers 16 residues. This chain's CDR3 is CATSLHLDRVDYGYTF. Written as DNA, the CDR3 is TGTGCCACCTCCCTCCACCTGGACAGGGTAGACTATGGCTACACCTTC.

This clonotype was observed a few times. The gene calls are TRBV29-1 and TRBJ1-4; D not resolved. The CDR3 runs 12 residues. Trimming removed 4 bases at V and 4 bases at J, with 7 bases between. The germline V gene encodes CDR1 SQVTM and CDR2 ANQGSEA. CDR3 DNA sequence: TGCAGCGTTGTAGGGATTAATGAAAAACTGTTTTTT. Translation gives CSVVGINEKLFF.

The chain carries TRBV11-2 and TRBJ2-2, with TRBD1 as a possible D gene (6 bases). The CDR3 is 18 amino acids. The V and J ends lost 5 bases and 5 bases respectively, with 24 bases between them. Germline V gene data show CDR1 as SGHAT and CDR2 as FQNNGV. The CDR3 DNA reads TGTGCCAGCAGCCACCGGAGGACCAGGCAGGGGCGGACCGGGGAGCTGTTTTTT. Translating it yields CASSHRRTRQGRTGELFF.

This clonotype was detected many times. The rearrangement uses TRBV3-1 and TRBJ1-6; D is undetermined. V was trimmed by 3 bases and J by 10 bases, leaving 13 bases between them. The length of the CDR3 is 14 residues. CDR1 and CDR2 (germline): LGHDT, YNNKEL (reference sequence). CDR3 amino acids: CASSHGPTKSPLHF. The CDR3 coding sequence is TGTGCCAGCAGCCACGGGCCTACAAAGTCACCCCTCCACTTT.

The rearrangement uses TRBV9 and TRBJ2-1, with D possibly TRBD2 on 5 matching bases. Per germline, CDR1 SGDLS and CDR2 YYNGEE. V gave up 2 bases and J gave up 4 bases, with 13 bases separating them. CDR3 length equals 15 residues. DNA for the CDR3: TGTGCCAGCAGCGTGGTGCCGAGGGCTTACAATGAGCAGTTCTTC. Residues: CASSVVPRAYNEQFF.

CDR3 bases: TGTGCCAGCAGTGGCGGACTAGCGGGAGCAGAGACCCAGTACTTC. Its protein is CASSGGLAGAETQYF. V is TRBV11-2 and J is TRBJ2-5; 13 bases are shared with TRBD2. Trimming cost V 6 bases and J 4 bases; bases outside gene matches: 5. The CDR3 is 15 residues long. The germline gives CDR1 SGHAT, CDR2 FQNNGV.

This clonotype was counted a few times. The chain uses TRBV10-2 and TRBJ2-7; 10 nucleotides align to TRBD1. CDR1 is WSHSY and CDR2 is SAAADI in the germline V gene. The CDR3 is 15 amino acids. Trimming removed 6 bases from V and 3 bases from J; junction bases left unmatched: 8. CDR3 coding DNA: TGCGCCAGCAGGGCGACAGGGGGCATTAACTACGAGCAGTACTTC. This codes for CASRATGGINYEQYF.

CDR3 sequence (DNA): TGCAGTGCTAGCCCGTTTAAGGGACGGAGCTCCTACAATGAGCAGTTCTTC. It yields the protein CSASPFKGRSSYNEQFF. This chain uses TRBV20-1 with TRBJ2-1; tentatively, D is TRBD1 or TRBD2 (5 bases each). Per germline, CDR1 DFQATT and CDR2 SNEGSKA (reference sequence). CDR3 length: 17 residues. Trimming removed 3 bases at V and 0 bases at J, with 18 bases between.

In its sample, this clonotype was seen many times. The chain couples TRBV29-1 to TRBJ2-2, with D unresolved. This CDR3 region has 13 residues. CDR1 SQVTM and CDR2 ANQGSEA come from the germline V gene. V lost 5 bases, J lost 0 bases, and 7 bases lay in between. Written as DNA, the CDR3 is TGCAGCGTTCGGATCCCGAACACCGGGGAGCTGTTTTTT. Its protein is CSVRIPNTGELFF.